A selection of T cell receptor beta chains follows, all from one sample in a study of identical twins. MiXCR, run by TCRdb on the 5' RACE reads, gives a single entry per CDR3 protein. Here the sample spans 240,000 or so distinct CDR3 sequences, roughly 7% being singletons. The same data also went into a second study, on yellow fever vaccine responses in identical twins.

The sample taken for sequencing was memory (CD45RO+) T cells sorted from blood. These receptors came from a young woman in good health. Each CDR3 is given with its conserved first and last residue. D genes are given only for firm matches. Size tells how often a clone was seen (once, few, many) or the class of an expanded clone, and some rows leave it out.

J,V,D,size,DNA,CDR3
TRBJ2-3,TRBV7-2,.,many,TGTGCCAGCAGCTTAAGTGGGGGGGATACGCAGTATTTT,CASSLSGGDTQYF
TRBJ1-4,TRBV2,.,.,TGTGCCAGCAGTGGAAACTGGCGGTTAACTAATGAAAAACTGTTTTTT,CASSGNWRLTNEKLFF
TRBJ2-2,TRBV6-1,TRBD2,.,TGTGCCAGCGCGGGGGGTGCGAACACCGGGGAGCTGTTTTTT,CASAGGANTGELFF
TRBJ2-5,TRBV12-3/TRBV12-4,TRBD2,few,TGTGCCAGCAGTTTAGGTTTAGCGGGGGTGATCCAAGAGACCCAGTACTTC,CASSLGLAGVIQETQYF
TRBJ1-1,TRBV5-6,.,many,TGTGCCAGCAGCTTCTTAACTGAAGCTTTCTTT,CASSFLTEAFF
TRBJ2-3,TRBV7-2,.,.,TGTGCCAGCAGCTTTTGGGGGGTTAGCACAGATACGCAGTATTTT,CASSFWGVSTDTQYF
TRBJ1-3,TRBV12-3/TRBV12-4,.,few,TGTGCCAGCAGTTTAGGCACAGCCTACGGGTTGAGTGGAAACACCATATATTTT,CASSLGTAYGLSGNTIYF
TRBJ1-1,TRBV11-2,.,.,TGTGCCAGCAGCTTAGGGCCCCGGGGGGGCCTGAACACTGAAGCTTTCTTT,CASSLGPRGGLNTEAFF
TRBJ2-7,TRBV2,.,many,TGTGCCAGCCACCAGGGTCAAGTAAGGGGACACGAGCAGTACTTC,CASHQGQVRGHEQYF
TRBJ2-1,TRBV12-3/TRBV12-4,TRBD2,many,TGTGCCAGCAGACGCACTAGCGGGAGAAATGAGCAGTTCTTC,CASRRTSGRNEQFF
TRBJ2-4,TRBV6-1,TRBD2,.,TGTGCCAGCAGTCCACGACTAGCAGTAGCCAAAAACATTCAGTACTTC,CASSPRLAVAKNIQYF